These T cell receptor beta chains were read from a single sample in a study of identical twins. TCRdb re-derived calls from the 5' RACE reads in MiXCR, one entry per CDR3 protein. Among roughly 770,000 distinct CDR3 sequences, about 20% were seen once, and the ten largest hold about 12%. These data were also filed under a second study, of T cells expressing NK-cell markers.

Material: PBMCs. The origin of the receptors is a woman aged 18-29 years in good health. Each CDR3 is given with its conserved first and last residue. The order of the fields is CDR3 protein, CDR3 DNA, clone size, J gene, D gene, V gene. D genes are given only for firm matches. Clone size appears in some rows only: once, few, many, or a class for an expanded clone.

CASSLTTAAYEQYF	TGCGCCAGCAGCTTGACTACGGCGGCCTACGAGCAGTACTTC	few	TRBJ2-7	-	TRBV5-1
CASGDWPQFF	TGCGCCAGCGGGGATTGGCCCCAGTTCTTC	-	TRBJ2-1	-	TRBV5-1
CASSLEALGQGPLSYEQYF	TGTGCCAGCAGCCTAGAAGCCTTGGGACAGGGGCCTCTCTCCTACGAGCAGTACTTC	few	TRBJ2-7	TRBD1	TRBV11-1
CSVGVLHTGVNTGELFF	TGCAGCGTCGGAGTTCTCCATACAGGGGTTAACACCGGGGAGCTGTTTTTT	-	TRBJ2-2	TRBD1	TRBV29-1
CASSRRDRGEQYF	TGTGCCAGCAGTCGTCGGGACAGGGGGGAGCAGTACTTC	-	TRBJ2-7	TRBD1	TRBV12-3/TRBV12-4
CASSRRTSGPYTQYF	TGTGCCAGCAGCCGTAGGACTAGCGGCCCTTATACGCAGTATTTT	-	TRBJ2-3	TRBD2	TRBV3-1
CSARDLSRASAYTGELFF	TGCAGTGCTAGAGATCTATCTAGGGCTAGCGCGTACACCGGGGAGCTGTTTTTT	-	TRBJ2-2	-	TRBV20-1
CATETSNQETQYF	TGTGCCACCGAGACTAGCAACCAAGAGACCCAGTACTTC	-	TRBJ2-5	TRBD2	TRBV2
CSARAGEMTSDTQYF	TGCAGTGCTAGAGCAGGGGAGATGACGTCAGATACGCAGTATTTT	few	TRBJ2-3	-	TRBV20-1
CSARDLGAEQYF	TGCAGTGCTAGAGATCTGGGGGCCGAGCAGTACTTC	-	TRBJ2-7	-	TRBV20-1
CASSWGFGKGQETQYF	TGCGCCAGCAGCTGGGGGTTCGGGAAGGGCCAAGAGACCCAGTACTTC	-	TRBJ2-5	-	TRBV5-1
CASRGTGNTIYF	TGTGCCAGCAGAGGGACCGGAAACACCATATATTTT	many	TRBJ1-3	-	TRBV12-3/TRBV12-4
CSAQQGPNYEQYF	TGCAGTGCTCAACAGGGACCAAACTACGAGCAGTACTTC	-	TRBJ2-7	-	TRBV20-1
CASSSVGQGPTDEQFF	TGCGCCAGCAGCTCGGTAGGACAGGGCCCTACGGATGAGCAGTTCTTC	-	TRBJ2-1	TRBD1	TRBV5-1
CASFSGFGYGYTF	TGTGCCAGCTTTTCGGGTTTCGGCTATGGCTACACCTTC	few	TRBJ1-2	-	TRBV2
CASSRQGENTEAFF	TGCGCCAGCAGCCGACAGGGGGAGAACACTGAAGCTTTCTTT	-	TRBJ1-1	TRBD1	TRBV5-1
CASTERGQLYGYTF	TGTGCCAGCACCGAACGGGGACAGCTCTATGGCTACACCTTC	-	TRBJ1-2	TRBD1	TRBV12-3/TRBV12-4
CASSFMGQDAEQYF	TGTGCCAGCAGCTTCATGGGGCAGGATGCCGAGCAGTACTTC	-	TRBJ2-7	-	TRBV5-7
CASSMIASGSPLHF	TGTGCCAGTAGTATGATAGCCTCTGGGTCACCCCTCCACTTT	-	TRBJ1-6	-	TRBV19
CASSFVVAGGSEFF	-	-	TRBJ2-1	-	TRBV7-2
CASSLYNRRDTEAFF	TGTGCCAGCAGCTTGTATAACAGGCGGGACACTGAAGCTTTCTTT	many	TRBJ1-1	-	TRBV5-4